This entry concerns a single TCR beta chain. This specimen belongs to a study of blood T cell repertoires in COVID-19. Across the study: From the United States, Italy and Spain came samples of acute and convalescent COVID-19. PBMCs, B-cell-depleted T cells, or T cells were the source of the cDNA or gDNA that made up the material.

In the authors' methods: Amplification with reference gene primers provided the estimates of nucleated cell counts. Clones were sequenced by immunoSEQ multiplex PCR, and TCRdb holds only the in-frame ones, with some missing. Clone size and V and J calls were adopted from that table, with D and trimming inferred from the DNA. The table lists 180,000 or so clones, approximately 85% of them singletons. Material: peripheral blood. The receptor was isolated from a woman older than 75 with acute or convalescent COVID-19.

DNA for the CDR3: TGTGCCACCGGGGTGGCGACAACATACGAGCAGTACTTC. It is translated as CATGVATTYEQYF. The chain couples TRBV10-3 to TRBJ2-7; D is possibly TRBD2 (5 bases). Germline V gene data show CDR1 as ENHRY and CDR2 as SYGVKD. The CDR3 has 13 amino acids. V lost 10 bases and J lost 4, with 17 bases in between.